The 32 T cell receptor beta chains given below trace back to one sample, sequenced in a study of T cell responses to AZD1222 COVID-19 vaccine. TCRdb's table, derived via immunoSEQ multiplex PCR, lists solely in-frame clones and lacks some. The table shows about 140,000 clones, with 85% to 95% occurring only once. The specimen was peripheral blood, collected on day 0 of AZD1222 vaccination. The receptor source for this set is an adult in good health.

This clone was seen a single time. The chain recombines TRBV2 with TRBJ2-1; the match to TRBD2 covers 10 bases. With V trimmed by 10 bases and J by 5 bases, 11 bases remained unmatched. The germline V gene has CDR1 SNHLY and CDR2 FYNNEI. The CDR3 covers 15 residues. The CDR3 coding sequence is TGTGCCACCAAGGCGGGGACTAGCGTAAACAATGAGCAGTTCTTC. Its translation: CATKAGTSVNNEQFF.

The V gene is TRBV28, the J gene TRBJ1-1, with D perhaps TRBD1 (5 bases). CDR3 length equals 16 residues. Germline V gene sequence: CDR1 MDHEN, CDR2 SYDVKM. Deletions cut 5 bases from V and 4 bases from J, with 20 bases between. The CDR3 reads CASSPGGTFIATEAFF. The CDR3 nucleotides read TGTGCCAGCAGTCCTGGGGGAACGTTCATCGCCACTGAAGCTTTCTTT.

The CDR3 sequence is CASRTGLRTEAFF. Written as DNA, the CDR3 is TGTGCCAGCAGGACAGGCTTAAGGACTGAAGCTTTCTTT. The J gene is TRBJ1-1, the V gene TRBV2; perhaps TRBD1 as D (6 bases). The V end lost 6 bases, the J end lost 5 bases, and 13 bases lay between the germline ends. Germline CDR1 reads SNHLY; CDR2 reads FYNNEI. The CDR3 contains 13 residues.

The CDR3 DNA reads TGTGCCAGCAGCTTAGCGGTCCCCTTGGTCCCAGCTTTCTTT. It yields the protein CASSLAVPLVPAFF. The rearrangement joins TRBV11-2 to TRBJ1-1; no clear D. V was pared by 1 base and J by 10 bases, with 16 bases between. Germline V gene lookup returns CDR1 SGHAT and CDR2 FQNNGV. This CDR3 comprises 14 residues.

The chain carries TRBV30 and TRBJ2-6; D perhaps matches TRBD1 (6 bases). The germline V and J ends were trimmed by 5 bases and 0 bases, with 14 bases remaining between them. From germline, CDR1 is GTSNPN and CDR2 SVGIG (reference sequence). The length of the CDR3 is 16 residues. The CDR3 DNA reads TGTGCCTGGGAGTCTGGGGGCTTCTCTGGGGCCAACGTCCTGACTTTC. Its translation: CAWESGGFSGANVLTF. The full variable domain, completed using reference TRBV30 and TRBJ2-6, is SQTIHQWPATLVQPVGSPLSLECTVEGTSNPNLYWYRQAAGRGLQLLFYSVGIGQISSEVPQNLSASRPQDRQFILSSKKLLLSDSGFYLCAWESGGFSGANVLTFGAGSRLTVL.

The rearrangement links TRBV6-5 to TRBJ1-5; D may be TRBD1 (5 bases). Germline V gives CDR1 MNHEY, CDR2 SVGAGI. CDR3 length: 14 amino acids. V lost 5 bases and J lost 5, with 13 bases in between. The CDR3 reads CASSRAGQDQPQHF. The CDR3 region has the DNA TGTGCCAGCAGTCGTGCCGGACAAGATCAGCCCCAGCATTTT.

About this clone: One junction end disagrees with the germline gene, perhaps due to a read error. This rearrangement joins TRBV7-7 to TRBJ2-5; the D call may be TRBD1 or TRBD2 (5 bases each). Germline lookup yields CDR1 SSHAT and CDR2 FNYEAQ (reference sequence). The CDR3 spans 14 residues. The CDR3 bases are TGTGCTAGCAGCTTAGATCAGTGGGACGAGACCCAGTACTTC. Protein product: CASSLDQWDETQYF.

The chain employs TRBV10-3 and TRBJ2-3, with 15 positions matching TRBD2. The CDR3 spans 15 residues. J was trimmed by 5 bases and V by 6 bases; bases with no gene match: 3. Germline CDR1 and CDR2: ENHRY and SYGVKD. The CDR3 sequence is CAISGTSGGLDTQYF. CDR3 bases: TGTGCCATCAGCGGGACTAGCGGGGGGTTAGATACGCAGTATTTT.

This sequence joins TRBV7-2 and TRBJ2-5; 9 bases map to TRBD2. Losses at the gene ends were 6 bases for V and 0 bases for J; bases not matched to a gene: 8. The CDR3 is 16 residues long. CDR1 and CDR2 from the germline V gene are SGHTA and FQGNSA. CDR3 in amino acids: CASRAGLARYQETQYF. DNA for the CDR3: TGTGCCAGCAGAGCCGGACTAGCGCGGTACCAAGAGACCCAGTACTTC.

This clone was picked up one time. J is TRBJ1-1 and V is TRBV30; the D gene is possibly TRBD1 (6 bases). The V gene lost 1 base and the J gene lost 7 bases, with 10 bases spanning the gap. The CDR3 is 12 residues long. Per germline, CDR1 GTSNPN and CDR2 SVGIG (reference sequence). The CDR3 sequence: CAWSASGVEAFF. Here the CDR3 DNA reads TGTGCCTGGAGTGCCTCAGGGGTTGAAGCTTTCTTT.

The chain recombines TRBV6-2 or TRBV6-3 with TRBJ2-1, with 7 bases lining up with TRBD2. Germline assignment: CDR1 MNHEY and CDR2 SVGEGT. V dropped 2 bases and J dropped 7; count of bases not matched to a gene: 23. The length of the CDR3 is 20 residues. The CDR3 protein is CASSYAPRSGNAVGRNEQFF. CDR3 DNA: TGTGCCAGCAGTTACGCCCCGAGGAGCGGGAATGCTGTGGGGCGGAATGAGCAGTTCTTC.

The rearrangement joins TRBV15 to TRBJ2-1; no clear D. This CDR3 spans 12 amino acids. V was cut by 0 bases and J by 10 bases, with 7 bases left in between. CDR1 LNHNV and CDR2 YYDKDF come from the germline V gene (reference sequence). CDR3 protein: CATSRDSREQFF. CDR3 coding DNA: TGTGCCACCAGCAGAGATTCCAGGGAGCAGTTCTTC.

The rearrangement links TRBV6-4 to TRBJ2-1; D is possibly TRBD2 (5 bases). Germline values: CDR1 MRHNA, CDR2 SNTAGT. Trimming pared 5 bases from V and 7 bases from J, leaving 12 bases between. This CDR3 has 13 amino acids. The CDR3 nucleotides read TGTGCCAGCAGTCGGGGTACGGAAAATGAGCAGTTCTTC. This encodes CASSRGTENEQFF.

The chain uses TRBV20-1 and TRBJ1-1; D is unclear. There are 11 residues in the CDR3. The germline V gene encodes CDR1 DFQATT and CDR2 SNEGSKA (reference sequence). Here the CDR3 DNA reads TGCAGGGCTGTTCTCAGTACTGAAGCTTTCTTT. This encodes CRAVLSTEAFF.

The chain combines TRBV27 with TRBJ1-2; 8 positions match TRBD1. The V and J ends lost 6 bases and 4 bases, in that order; junction bases with no gene match: 1. CDR1 is MNHEY and CDR2 is SMNVEV in the germline V gene (reference sequence). The CDR3 extends over 12 amino acids. Here the CDR3 DNA reads TGTGCCAGCAGGACAGGGGCCTATGGCTACACCTTC. The encoded protein is CASRTGAYGYTF.

The chain uses TRBV25-1 and TRBJ1-2, with TRBD1 identical over 8 bases. Germline values: CDR1 MGHDK, CDR2 SYGVNS. The CDR3 has 13 amino acids. Trimming removed 3 bases from V and 6 bases from J; junction bases left unmatched: 3. As DNA, the CDR3 is TGTGCCAGCAGTGAGGACAGGGCCGATGGCTACACCTTC. Translating it yields CASSEDRADGYTF.

The chain joins TRBV10-3 to TRBJ1-4; D is uncertain. This CDR3 is built from 16 residues. Trimming stripped 2 bases from V and 8 bases from J, with 18 bases between. CDR1 and CDR2 from the germline V gene are ENHRY and SYGVKD. The CDR3 reads CAISEPGREGREKLFF. CDR3 DNA sequence: TGTGCCATCAGTGAGCCAGGACGGGAGGGTAGGGAAAAACTGTTTTTT.

The chain combines TRBV7-8 with TRBJ2-1; 14 bases are a match to TRBD2. Looked up from germline, CDR1 is SGHVS and CDR2 is FQNEAQ. V trimming: 4 bases; J trimming: 8 bases; junction bases outside the gene matches: 4. The CDR3 length is 15 residues. The CDR3 DNA follows: TGTGCCAGCAGCTGGACTAGCGGGGGGATCGATGAGCAGTTCTTC. It translates to CASSWTSGGIDEQFF.

The chain recombines TRBV6-1 with TRBJ1-6; D unresolved. The germline CDR1 and CDR2 sequences are MNHNS and SASEGT. The CDR3 has 15 amino acids. Trimming cost V 1 base and J 9 bases, with 13 bases left between them. Written as DNA, the CDR3 is TGTGCCAGCAGTGAAGTTAAGGGTGGAAGTTCACCCCTCCACTTT. Encoded protein: CASSEVKGGSSPLHF.

V gene TRBV29-1 combines with J gene TRBJ1-1; 9 bases align to TRBD1. The CDR3 is 12 amino acids. V trimming: 7 bases; J trimming: 6 bases; junction bases outside the gene matches: 6. Germline V gives CDR1 SQVTM, CDR2 ANQGSEA. In DNA, the CDR3 is TGCAGCGCCAACAGGGGGCCTTCTGAAGCTTTCTTT. Its translation is CSANRGPSEAFF.

This clone was picked up one time. This chain joins TRBV19 and TRBJ2-7; possibly TRBD1 or TRBD2 for D (6 bases each). The V end was cut by 3 bases, the J end by 0 bases, with 9 bases between. The CDR3 has 14 residues. Germline CDR1 and CDR2: LNHDA and SQIVND (reference sequence). CDR3 bases: TGTGCCAGTAGTATCGGGGGCCACTCCTACGAGCAGTACTTC. Translating gives CASSIGGHSYEQYF.

The chain joins TRBV7-9 to TRBJ2-1, with 7 bases identical to TRBD2. The CDR3 totals 12 residues. Trimming at V came to 5 bases and at J to 10 bases, leaving 5 bases not matched to a gene. Germline-derived CDR1 and CDR2 are SEHNR and FQNEAQ (reference sequence). CDR3 protein: CASSPRGEEQFF. CDR3 nucleotides: TGTGCCAGCAGCCCCCGGGGGGAGGAGCAGTTCTTC.

The V and J genes are TRBV10-1 and TRBJ1-2, with D tentatively TRBD1 (6 bases). Germline V gene data show CDR1 as WNHNN and CDR2 as SYGVQD (reference sequence). Trimming took off 6 bases at V and 5 bases at J, with 25 bases between the two ends. CDR3 length equals 17 residues. CDR3: CASSDGGGPFWGYGYTF. Here the CDR3 DNA reads TGCGCCAGCAGCGATGGCGGGGGGCCGTTTTGGGGATATGGCTACACCTTC.

The chain has TRBV5-1 and TRBJ1-2; D not resolved. The length of the CDR3 is 15 residues. Trimming left V 4 bases short and J 5 bases short, with 18 bases between. Germline-derived CDR1 and CDR2 are SGHRS and YFSETQ. DNA of the CDR3: TGCGCCAGCAGCCCTAGCCCCGGGAGTGGGTATGGCTACACCTTC. This gives the protein CASSPSPGSGYGYTF. Drawing the rest from reference TRBV5-1 and TRBJ1-2, the complete variable domain is KAGVTQTPRYLIKTRGQQVTLSCSPISGHRSVSWYQQTPGQGLQFLFEYFSETQRNKGNFPGRFSGRQFSNSRSEMNVSTLELGDSALYLCASSPSPGSGYGYTFGSGTRLTVV.

The genes are TRBV3-1 (or the pseudogene TRBV3-2) and TRBJ1-3; D is unclear. V was clipped by 1 base and J by 3 bases, with 10 bases between them. The CDR3 extends over 15 amino acids. Germline V gives CDR1 LGHDT, CDR2 YNNKEL (reference sequence). CDR3 loop: CASSQGSPFGNTIYF. Written as DNA, the CDR3 is TGTGCCAGCAGCCAAGGCAGTCCCTTTGGAAACACCATATATTTT.

The rearrangement uses TRBV19 and TRBJ2-5, with TRBD1 matching over 7 bases. After removal of 6 bases from V and 2 bases from J, the junction contained 6 bases not matched to a gene. CDR1 and CDR2 from the germline V gene are LNHDA and SQIVND (reference sequence). This CDR3 contains 14 residues. The CDR3 reads CASRKNRGQETQYF. The CDR3 nucleotides read TGTGCCAGTAGGAAGAACAGGGGTCAAGAGACCCAGTACTTC.

This chain links TRBV29-1 with TRBJ1-1; D not certain. Germline CDR1 and CDR2: SQVTM and ANQGSEA. Trimming left V 6 bases short and J 2 bases short, with 10 bases between. The CDR3 totals 12 residues. CDR3 nucleotide sequence: TGCAGCGTCCTCGGGAATAACACTGAAGCTTTCTTT. This encodes CSVLGNNTEAFF.

This clone was found a few times. J is TRBJ1-1 and V is TRBV7-9; no definite D call. Germline-derived CDR1 and CDR2 are SEHNR and FQNEAQ (reference sequence). With 5 bases removed from V and 2 bases from J, the gap between germline ends came to 15 bases. This CDR3 is 15 amino acids long. The CDR3 is CASSPRTYSNTEAFF. CDR3 sequence (DNA): TGTGCCAGCAGCCCTAGGACGTACTCTAACACTGAAGCTTTCTTT.

The sample holds one count of this clone. The gene calls are TRBV5-4 and TRBJ2-1; TRBD2 might be the D (5 bases). Trimming left V 3 bases short and J 4 bases short, with 14 bases between. CDR1 and CDR2 from the germline V gene are SGHNT and YYREEE (reference sequence). The CDR3 runs 15 residues. CDR3 nucleotides: TGTGCCAGCAGCTCCGAGGGCCGCAAGTACAATGAGCAGTTCTTC. Translated, it gives CASSSEGRKYNEQFF.

This sequence joins TRBV11-2 and TRBJ2-3; maybe TRBD2 (5 bases). V was pared by 1 base and J by 2 bases, with 22 bases between. In germline, CDR1 is SGHAT, CDR2 FQNNGV. The CDR3 spans 19 residues. This CDR3 is CASSLAIPLSGSATDTQYF. In DNA form, the CDR3 reads TGTGCCAGCAGCTTAGCGATCCCCCTGAGCGGCTCGGCCACAGATACGCAGTATTTT.

The rearrangement uses TRBV28 and TRBJ1-3; D not certain. CDR3 size: 16 residues. The ends were cut back, 2 bases at V and 0 bases at J, with 11 bases in the middle. Germline V CDR1 and CDR2: MDHEN, SYDVKM. The CDR3: CASSLRFSLSGNTIYF. For the CDR3, the DNA is TGTGCCAGCAGTTTACGATTCTCACTCTCTGGAAACACCATATATTTT.

The chain links TRBV10-3 to TRBJ2-3; D not resolved. CDR1 is ENHRY and CDR2 is SYGVKD in the germline V gene. The V gene lost 0 bases and the J gene lost 5 bases, with 15 bases spanning the gap. The CDR3 is made up of 16 amino acids. CDR3 nucleotides: TGTGCCATCAGTGAGTCGGTGGTAGGCGCCCGAGATACGCAGTATTTT. It encodes CAISESVVGARDTQYF.